The clone carrying this TCR beta chain has at least ten counts. Its antigen is currently unknown. The sample comes from a study of response to subunit inactivated influenza vaccine. TCRdb processed the RT-PCR reads anew with MiXCR; each CDR3 protein has one entry. The sample has hundreds of thousands of distinct CDR3 sequences; around 20% are singletons. The study's findings and limits: Authors proposed each seasonal influenza vaccination draws in few new T cells.

The CDR3 sequence is 13 residues long. V gave up 6 bases and J gave up 5 bases, with 11 bases separating them. The specimen comprised PBMCs from blood, sampled less than 22 months after vaccination. This chain links TRBV12-3 or TRBV12-4 with TRBJ1-5, with D hard to call. This clonotype was sampled from a man aged 45-69 years who received an inactivated influenza vaccine. CDR3 sequence reads: CASSSTWDQPQHF. The CDR3, as DNA: TGTGCCAGCAGCTCTACCTGGGATCAGCCCCAGCATTTT.